This TCR beta chain was recorded in a study of radiation and T cells in renal cell carcinoma (dated by TCRdb to about 2020). As for the study more broadly: In total, approximately 51 samples, comprising 26 tumors and approximately 27 peripheral blood samples, were subjected to TCR beta sequencing. Across all 50 or so samples, 4,016,671 unique CDR3 nucleotide sequences, encoding 2,658,974 unique CDR3 amino acid sequences, were identified. The last blood draw happened 4 weeks after radiation, timed to coincide with nephrectomy.

The time point label, as the study defines it: blood 4 weeks post-SBRT, at nephrectomy. The treatment or condition label here, explained by the study, means: 15 Gy SBRT to primary tumor, nephrectomy 4 weeks later. Samples were obtained from a clinical trial, in which 15 Gy stereotactic body radiation therapy was delivered to primary renal cell carcinomas and nephrectomy was performed 4 weeks later. To track tumor-enriched clonotypes, serial peripheral blood was sampled from radiation-treated patients at baseline and at 2 weeks and 4 weeks after SBRT. Every patient's renal cell carcinoma showed clear cell pathology. The QIAamp DNA Blood Mini Kit (Qiagen) was used to prepare genomic DNA for TCR sequencing. The analyses included only samples that passed all quality control checks. V lost 0 bases and J lost 8 bases, and the count of bases not matched to a germline gene is 5. Reading from cysteine to phenylalanine, the CDR3 counts 14 amino acids. Solely the CDR3 DNA is kept, with 42 bases framed from the first base. Per the germline V gene, SGDLS is the CDR1 and YYNGEE is the CDR2.

Concerning this clone itself: Its cognate antigen has yet to be identified. The sample holds no much larger clone one base away, and base qualities are not on file.

Results and caveats for the whole study, not just this receptor: An increase in top tumor clonotypes in blood was observed from baseline to 2 weeks post-radiation, followed by contraction by 4 weeks, which was taken to suggest transient expansion of tumor-resident clones. Because the trial had a single-armed design, the trial could not examine how radiation dose or scheduling affected the TCR repertoire. No pretreatment tumor biopsies were available, so the baseline intratumoral presence of clonotypes could not be determined. Changes in the blood repertoire were not tracked past 4 weeks after treatment.

TCR beta libraries were generated from genomic DNA with the immunoSEQ kit, following the manufacturer's recommendations. Library preparation used a first multiplex PCR with proprietary primers, then a second PCR adding unique barcodes, with bead cleanups after each round. A kit-provided positive control reaction and a negative control reaction were included in every sample batch. The final libraries were assessed on an Agilent 4200 TapeStation D1000 ScreenTape, pooled by volume, and quantified by qPCR. Sequencing was performed on an Illumina NextSeq500 using a MidOutput 150-cycle cartridge, with 156 Read1 cycles, 15 Index1 cycles, and the kit custom primers. The pooled library was loaded at approximately 0.97 pM with around 20% PhiX control spiked in. The study's own analysis went as follows. Vendor-processed data were analyzed in R, and a clonotype was defined as all T cells sharing the same CDR3 nucleotide sequence. For clone abundance analyses, frequencies were normalized to the 10,000 most abundant clones per sample. Before analysis, public T cell clones were removed, and these numbered fewer than six per sample on average. An abundance difference of at least 32-fold between compartments was the criterion for calling clonotypes tumor-enriched or baseline blood-enriched. A beta-binomial differential abundance model was applied to find clonotypes that expanded or contracted between blood time points. Tumor-blood repertoire similarity was measured with the Baroni-Urbani and Buser coefficient, and group comparisons used two-tailed Wilcoxon tests in R. Not all clones reach the TCRdb copy of this immuneACCESS table, which keeps in-frame sequences only. Checked studies attribute under half of the gap to unresolved V genes and leave the rest unexplained. That table supplies the V and J calls and clone size; D and trimming were determined from the DNA. The sample records around 140,000 clones, around nine tenths of which are singletons. The ten largest account for over 15% of the sample.

The rearranged segments are TRBV9 and TRBJ2-7, with 10 bases in between that match TRBD1. This clonotype was sampled from a woman aged 45-65 years with renal cell carcinoma. The source was blood, collected from a patient whose treatment included radiotherapy and nephrectomy. The CDR3 protein sequence reads: CASSVGQGAFQQYF. The nucleotide sequence is TGTGCCAGCAGCGTAGGACAGGGGGCCTTTCAGCAGTACTTC.